The 7 T cell receptor beta chains in this list originate from one sample, sequenced in a study of blood T cell repertoires in COVID-19. The data were produced by immunoSEQ multiplex PCR, yet TCRdb's version contains in-frame clones alone and is incomplete. Of fewer than 250,000 clones listed, 86% were seen once; the top ten hold 3.8%. The sequencing input was PBMCs or T cells enriched from blood (not recorded which). Receptor source: a woman between 40 and 55 years old with acute COVID-19.

This chain connects TRBV7-8 to TRBJ2-1, with TRBD1 identical over 9 bases. V trimming: 0 bases; J trimming: 12 bases; junction bases outside the gene matches: 6. Germline-derived CDR1 and CDR2 are SGHVS and FQNEAQ. The CDR3 sequence is 14 residues long. The CDR3 region is CASSLALTGGRQFF. As DNA, the CDR3 is TGTGCCAGCAGCTTAGCGTTGACAGGGGGACGGCAGTTCTTC. The whole variable domain, filled in from reference TRBV7-8 and TRBJ2-1, reads GAGVSQSPRYKVAKRGQDVALRCDPISGHVSLFWYQQALGQGPEFLTYFQNEAQLDKSGLPSDRFFAERPEGSVSTLKIQRTQQEDSAVYLCASSLALTGGRQFFGPGTRLTVL.

The chain is built from TRBV19 and TRBJ2-3; TRBD2 agrees at 8 bases. The CDR3 is made up of 13 amino acids. The germline V gene encodes CDR1 LNHDA and CDR2 SQIVND (reference sequence). Trimming cost V 4 bases and J 6 bases; bases outside gene matches: 3. The CDR3 DNA reads TGTGCCAGTAGTACCGGACTAGCTGATACGCAGTATTTT. Its translation: CASSTGLADTQYF.

This chain links TRBV18 with TRBJ2-3; 10 nucleotides match TRBD1. V shed 2 bases, J shed 5 bases, and the junction held 4 bases outside the gene matches. The germline V gene encodes CDR1 KGHSH and CDR2 LQKENI. The CDR3 is 15 residues long. This chain's CDR3 is CASSPRQGAKDTQYF. CDR3 bases: TGTGCCAGCTCACCAAGACAGGGGGCTAAAGATACGCAGTATTTT. Supplemented by reference TRBV18 and TRBJ2-3, the full variable domain reads NAGVMQNPRHLVRRRGQEARLRCSPMKGHSHVYWYRQLPEEGLKFMVYLQKENIIDESGMPKERFSAEFPKEGPSILRIQQVVRGDSAAYFCASSPRQGAKDTQYFGPGTRLTVL.

This chain links TRBV2 with TRBJ2-1; 10 bases agree with TRBD2. V shed 7 bases and J 4 bases; nucleotides not matched to a gene: 10. CDR3 size: 16 residues. Germline CDR1 SNHLY, CDR2 FYNNEI. The CDR3 DNA reads TGTGCCAGCAACGAACAGGGACTAGCGATATACAATGAGCAGTTCTTC. Translated: CASNEQGLAIYNEQFF.

This clone was detected many times. The same CDR3 arises from other DNA sequences in this sample as well. The chain uses TRBV28 and TRBJ1-3; D gene uncertain. The CDR3 is made up of 14 amino acids. CDR1 and CDR2 from the germline V gene are MDHEN and SYDVKM. Deletions cut 3 bases from V and 0 bases from J, with 6 bases between. The CDR3: CASSFYRSGNTIYF. In DNA form, the CDR3 reads TGTGCCAGCAGTTTTTATCGCTCTGGAAACACCATATATTTT.

The rearrangement joins TRBV13 to TRBJ2-1; 7 nucleotides align to TRBD1. Trimming removed 3 bases from V and 5 bases from J; junction bases left unmatched: 4. Germline V gives CDR1 PRHDT, CDR2 FYEKMQ (reference sequence). The CDR3 spans 14 residues. The chain's CDR3 is CASSFRDRNNEQFF. The CDR3 DNA follows: TGTGCCAGCAGCTTCCGGGACAGAAACAATGAGCAGTTCTTC.

This sequence joins TRBV18 and TRBJ2-5, with a weak D call TRBD1 (5 bases). The V gene lost 0 bases and the J gene lost 5 bases, with 10 bases spanning the gap. Looked up from germline, CDR1 is KGHSH and CDR2 is LQKENI. The CDR3 runs to 14 residues. The CDR3 reads CASSPPGAGETQYF. In nucleotides, the CDR3 is TGTGCCAGCTCACCACCTGGGGCAGGGGAGACCCAGTACTTC.